The rows below give T cell receptor beta chains drawn from one sample of a study of blood T cells in healthy people across ages. MiXCR, run by TCRdb on the 5' RACE reads, gives a single entry per CDR3 protein. The repertoire holds about 930,000 distinct CDR3 sequences, with around 29% as singletons. These data were likewise used in another study, on T cells of mothers and their children.

Sequencing was carried out using blood. Source of these receptors: a middle-aged woman in good health. Both conserved end residues are part of each CDR3. The D gene is left open where the match is weak. The size of a clone is reported for some rows only, either as once, few or many, or as a class for expanded clones.

v_call: TRBV12-3/TRBV12-4; clone_size: few; d_call: .; j_call: TRBJ1-1; cdr3_aa: CASSFSREAFF; cdr3_nt: TGTGCCAGCAGTTTTTCCAGAGAAGCTTTCTTT
v_call: TRBV7-2; clone_size: many; d_call: TRBD2; j_call: TRBJ2-1; cdr3_aa: CASTLTSGGTNEQFF; cdr3_nt: TGTGCCAGCACCTTGACTAGCGGGGGAACGAATGAGCAGTTCTTC
v_call: TRBV12-3/TRBV12-4; clone_size: many; d_call: TRBD2; j_call: TRBJ2-1; cdr3_aa: CASSLTSGNHNEQFF; cdr3_nt: TGTGCCAGCAGTTTGACTAGCGGGAACCACAATGAGCAGTTCTTC
v_call: TRBV5-1; clone_size: few; d_call: .; j_call: TRBJ2-2; cdr3_aa: CASSSGTARDTGELFF; cdr3_nt: TGCGCCAGCAGCTCCGGGACGGCTCGGGACACCGGGGAGCTGTTTTTT
v_call: TRBV6-1; clone_size: few; d_call: TRBD1; j_call: TRBJ1-1; cdr3_aa: CASSEFTGQGNEAFF; cdr3_nt: TGTGCCAGCAGTGAATTCACGGGACAGGGGAATGAAGCTTTCTTT
v_call: TRBV5-1; clone_size: .; d_call: TRBD1; j_call: TRBJ2-6; cdr3_aa: CASSPQGIGANVRTF; cdr3_nt: TGCGCCAGCAGCCCACAGGGGATAGGGGCCAACGTCCGGACTTTC
v_call: TRBV11-2; clone_size: few; d_call: TRBD1; j_call: TRBJ2-3; cdr3_aa: CASSSDRGTPTDTQYF; cdr3_nt: TGTGCCAGCAGCTCGGACAGGGGGACCCCCACAGATACGCAGTATTTT
v_call: TRBV14; clone_size: few; d_call: TRBD2; j_call: TRBJ2-1; cdr3_aa: CASSPLAGGVHAEQFF; cdr3_nt: TGTGCCAGCAGCCCACTAGCGGGGGGGGTACATGCTGAGCAGTTCTTC
v_call: TRBV11-2; clone_size: .; d_call: .; j_call: TRBJ1-2; cdr3_aa: CASSLDAGALYGYTF; cdr3_nt: TGTGCCAGCAGCTTAGATGCGGGGGCCCTCTATGGCTACACCTTC
v_call: TRBV9; clone_size: .; d_call: TRBD2; j_call: TRBJ2-3; cdr3_aa: CASSSGRGDNDEQYF; cdr3_nt: TGTGCCAGCAGCTCAGGGAGGGGTGACAATGATGAGCAGTATTTT
v_call: TRBV7-2; clone_size: .; d_call: TRBD1; j_call: TRBJ1-6; cdr3_aa: CASSSRDRVRSPLHF; cdr3_nt: TGTGCCAGCAGCTCACGGGACAGGGTACGGTCACCCCTCCACTTT
v_call: TRBV20-1; clone_size: few; d_call: TRBD1; j_call: TRBJ1-1; cdr3_aa: CSARDHGRGRTEAFF; cdr3_nt: TGCAGTGCTAGAGATCATGGCAGGGGGCGGACTGAAGCTTTCTTT
v_call: TRBV4-1; clone_size: .; d_call: TRBD1; j_call: TRBJ2-7; cdr3_aa: CASSQLGTGAYEQYF; cdr3_nt: TGCGCCAGCAGCCAGCTCGGGACAGGGGCCTACGAGCAGTACTTC
v_call: TRBV4-1; clone_size: many; d_call: .; j_call: TRBJ1-5; cdr3_aa: CASSFLQGDQPQHF; cdr3_nt: TGCGCCAGCAGCTTCCTGCAGGGCGATCAGCCCCAGCATTTT
v_call: TRBV11-2; clone_size: .; d_call: .; j_call: TRBJ2-7; cdr3_aa: CASSLIMYRDYEQYF; cdr3_nt: TGTGCCAGCAGCTTAATCATGTACAGGGACTACGAGCAGTACTTC
v_call: TRBV30; clone_size: few; d_call: TRBD1; j_call: TRBJ1-2; cdr3_aa: CAWSKGTAIPYGYTF; cdr3_nt: TGTGCCTGGAGTAAAGGGACAGCTATCCCTTATGGCTACACCTTC
v_call: TRBV9; clone_size: .; d_call: TRBD1; j_call: TRBJ2-5; cdr3_aa: CASSVGTGDSYELYF; cdr3_nt: TGTGCCAGCAGCGTAGGGACAGGCGATTCCTATGAGCTGTACTTC
v_call: TRBV30; clone_size: .; d_call: .; j_call: TRBJ1-5; cdr3_aa: CAWSVPYQPQHF; cdr3_nt: TGTGCCTGGAGTGTACCCTATCAGCCCCAGCATTTT
v_call: TRBV27; clone_size: .; d_call: TRBD2; j_call: TRBJ2-1; cdr3_aa: CASRGLAVSFSYNEQFF; cdr3_nt: TGTGCCAGTAGGGGACTAGCGGTAAGCTTCTCCTACAATGAGCAGTTCTTC
v_call: TRBV4-2; clone_size: .; d_call: TRBD2; j_call: TRBJ2-5; cdr3_aa: CASSQSSGGPRGETQYF; cdr3_nt: TGTGCCAGCAGCCAATCGAGCGGGGGGCCCCGGGGGGAGACCCAGTACTTC
v_call: TRBV7-2; clone_size: many; d_call: TRBD2; j_call: TRBJ2-5; cdr3_aa: CASSLGRGGQETQYF; cdr3_nt: TGTGCCAGCAGCTTAGGGCGGGGGGGCCAAGAGACCCAGTACTTC
v_call: TRBV9; clone_size: .; d_call: TRBD1; j_call: TRBJ1-6; cdr3_aa: CASSDRTGLGGESLHF; cdr3_nt: TGTGCCAGCAGCGACCGGACAGGCCTTGGGGGGGAGTCCCTCCACTTT
v_call: TRBV11-2; clone_size: many; d_call: .; j_call: TRBJ2-5; cdr3_aa: CASSSRGRQETQYF; cdr3_nt: TGTGCCAGCAGCTCCCGGGGGAGGCAAGAGACCCAGTACTTC
v_call: TRBV5-1; clone_size: few; d_call: .; j_call: TRBJ1-6; cdr3_aa: CASSREGFGSSYNSPLHF; cdr3_nt: TGCGCCAGCAGCCGGGAGGGGTTTGGGAGCTCCTATAATTCACCCCTCCACTTT
v_call: TRBV3-1; clone_size: .; d_call: .; j_call: TRBJ2-5; cdr3_aa: CASKALRETQYF; cdr3_nt: TGTGCCAGCAAGGCGCTTCGGGAGACCCAGTACTTC
v_call: TRBV4-1; clone_size: many; d_call: .; j_call: TRBJ2-7; cdr3_aa: CASSHTPHREQYEQYF; cdr3_nt: TGCGCCAGCAGCCACACACCCCACAGGGAGCAGTACGAGCAGTACTTC